The subject of this entry is one TCR beta chain. Trimming took 6 bases from V and 4 from J, leaving 12 bases between them. The CDR3 consists of 13 residues. CDR1 is MNHEY, CDR2 SMNVEV, per germline (reference sequence). This sample was taken from a study of blood T cell repertoires in COVID-19. Those enrolled in Seattle joined during active infection and were followed longitudinally afterward. Study processing details: The authors estimated nucleated cell counts from reference gene primer amplification. Produced via immunoSEQ multiplex PCR; TCRdb's table is partial and in-frame only. Clonal size and the V and J genes are those of that table, whereas D and trimming came from the DNA. The data show about 270,000 clones, roughly 88% seen once.

The sequenced sample was peripheral blood. The chain has TRBV27 and TRBJ1-2; TRBD1 might be the D (6 bases). The clonotype was recovered from a woman over 75 with COVID-19, enrolled during active disease. The DNA for the CDR3 is TGTGCCAGCAGAGTAACAGGGACCTATGGCTACACCTTC. Its protein product is CASRVTGTYGYTF.